The T cell receptor (beta chain) under discussion was sequenced for a study of metastatic and nonmetastatic thyroid tumors. On the study more broadly: Malignant thyroid and benign thyroid patients provided blood and tumor or nodule tissue whose repertoires were compared.

Thyroid surgery was performed in patients who had received no treatment beforehand. Per the authors' pipeline: Clinicopathological groups supplied CDR3 differences that were used to build a distant-metastasis classifier for papillary thyroid cancer. TCRdb re-analyzed the PCR reads through MiXCR. Clone size and V and J calls follow TCRdb, not the original study. Seen here are 35,000 to 50,000 clones, 20% to 30% observed once, and the top ten hold around 13%. At least ten counts were recorded for this clone. Antigen: not known. Broader study findings: Benign nodules were reported to have significantly lower TCR beta diversity than malignant thyroid tumors, in blood and tumor.

The V end was cut by 6 bases, the J end by 4 bases, with 16 bases between. Germline assignment: CDR1 SGHAT and CDR2 FQNNGV. The CDR3 totals 15 residues. Specimen: tumor tissue. This clonotype originated in a female donor with papillary thyroid cancer or a benign thyroid nodule (not recorded which). Some clones in this sample may be carry-over from other donors' samples. The rearrangement links TRBV11-2 to TRBJ1-3; D unresolved. The CDR3 is CASRRDGSKGNTIYF. The CDR3 coding sequence is TGTGCCAGCAGACGCGACGGATCCAAGGGAAACACCATATATTTT.